The T cell receptor (beta chain) under discussion was sequenced for a study of CD8+CD57+ T cells in acquired aplastic anemia (dated by TCRdb to the late 2010s). For the wider study: Extracted DNA from sorted CD4+ and CD8+ cells averaged approximately 3 ug, ranging from roughly 0.19 to 27.4 ug. CD8+CD57+ expansion was defined as frequency above the mean frequency observed in healthy subjects.

Via the germline V gene, CDR1 is SNHLY and CDR2 FYNNEI. The CDR3 contains 13 residues, cysteine and phenylalanine counted. Only CDR3 DNA remains: 39 bases, in frame from the first base. V is reduced by 5 bases and J by 10 bases, leaving a spacing of 15 bases between them. Patients chosen for sequencing had shown expansion of CD8+CD57+ cells by flow cytometry. Severe acquired aplastic anemia was diagnosed in all patients according to International Study of Aplastic Anemia and Agranulocytosis and Camitta criteria. No patient had received any therapy when blood was sampled. In this study, sorted CD4+ and CD8+ T cells from the blood of healthy subjects and of severe aplastic anemia patients had their TCR repertoires deep-sequenced. Patients were enrolled under clinicaltrials.gov protocols 00001620, 01623167, 00001397, 00071045, 00081523 and 00961064 in the USA. Ficoll-Paque density gradient centrifugation was used to isolate peripheral blood mononuclear cells. CD4+ and CD8+ T cells were sorted by FACS or magnetic beads before DNA extraction.

This clonotype was observed many times. Its antigen remains unidentified. No base quality values were provided; no much bigger clone lies one nucleotide off. Here is what the overall study found, with its caveats: Between patients and healthy controls, no significant difference in CD8+ Simpson's diversity was found (P=0.060). Some 30 CD8+ CDR3 sequences were shared between patients and controls but appeared highly expressed in patients and within their immunodominant clones.

Genomic DNA was used as template for profiling of TCR beta VDJ combinations and CDR3 sequences. An Illumina HiSeq 2000 was the platform used for TCR repertoire sequencing. The original pipeline was this. TRBV/TRBJ rearrangement plots, CDR3 size and DJ length profiles, and Simpson's diversity index were used to evaluate the repertoires. Whichever DNA sequence was most abundant in the deep sequencing data was defined as the immunodominant clone. CDR3 amino acid sequences were checked for sharing across subjects and were also compared against the VDJdb database and published repertoires. Using fastp trimming at Q25 and MiXCR clonotype assembly, TCRdb reanalyzed the public sequencing data and kept in-frame beta chains. Each record represents a unique CDR3 protein, reported with the most common genes and DNA among its rows. TCRdb, not the authors, supplied the V and J calls. A total of around 290,000 distinct CDR3 sequences appear in this sample, approximately 58% of them only once. The top ten clonotypes cover approximately 1.2% of the sample.

The clonotype originates from a human donor with aplastic anemia. The rearrangement combines TRBV2 with TRBJ2-1; the D segment could be TRBD2, given 6 matching bases. The specimen was sorted CD4+, CD8+, or CD8+CD57+ T cells (not recorded which) from PBMCs. The nucleotide sequence reads as follows: TGTGCCAGCAGTTGGGACTCGCAAACCGAGCAGTTCTTC. It encodes CASSWDSQTEQFF.